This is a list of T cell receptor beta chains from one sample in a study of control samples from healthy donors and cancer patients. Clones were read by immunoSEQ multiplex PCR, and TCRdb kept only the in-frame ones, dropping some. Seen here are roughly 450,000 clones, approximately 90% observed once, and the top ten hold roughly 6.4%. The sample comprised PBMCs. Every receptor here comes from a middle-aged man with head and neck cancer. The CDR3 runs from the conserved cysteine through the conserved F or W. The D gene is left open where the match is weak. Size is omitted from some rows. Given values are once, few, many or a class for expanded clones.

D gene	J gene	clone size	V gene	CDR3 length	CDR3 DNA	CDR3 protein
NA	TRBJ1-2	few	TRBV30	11	TGTGCCTGGAGCGTAGGGACATCGAGGACCTTC	CAWSVGTSRTF
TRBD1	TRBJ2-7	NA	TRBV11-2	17	TGTGCCAGCAGCTTAGAGCTTGCCGGGACAGGGCCCTACGAGCAGTACTTC	CASSLELAGTGPYEQYF
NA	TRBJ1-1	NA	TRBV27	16	TGTGCCAGCAGCTCAATTTTATTAGGCGCCCACACTGAAGCTTTCTTT	CASSSILLGAHTEAFF
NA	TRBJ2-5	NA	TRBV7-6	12	TGTGCCAGCACGGGGGACCAAGAGACCCAGTACTTC	CASTGDQETQYF
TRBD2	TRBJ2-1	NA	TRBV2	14	TGTGCCAGCAGTTGGACTAGCGGGAGCTTTGAGCAGTTCTTC	CASSWTSGSFEQFF
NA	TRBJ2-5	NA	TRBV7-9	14	TGTGCCAGCAGCCTAGGGAGTAGATTAGAGACCCAGTACTTC	CASSLGSRLETQYF
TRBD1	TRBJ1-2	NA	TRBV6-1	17	TGTGCCAGCAGTGAAGCGGAAGGGGACAGGGGAGTCTATGGCTACACCTTC	CASSEAEGDRGVYGYTF
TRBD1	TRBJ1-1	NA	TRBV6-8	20	TGTGCCAGCAGCCCTCCCGGCCCACCGGGACAGGGGGCGCCGGGGACTGAAGCTTTCTTT	CASSPPGPPGQGAPGTEAFF
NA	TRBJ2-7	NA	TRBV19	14	TGTGCCAGCGGAGAAGGACATATGATCTACGAGCAGTACTTC	CASGEGHMIYEQYF
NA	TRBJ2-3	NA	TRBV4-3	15	TGCGCCAGCAGCCAAGGTTTGGCGGGCACAGATACGCAGTATTTT	CASSQGLAGTDTQYF
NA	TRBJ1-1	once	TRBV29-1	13	TGCAGCGTTACCAGGGTACGGGACACTGAAGCTTTCTTT	CSVTRVRDTEAFF
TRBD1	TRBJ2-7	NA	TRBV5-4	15	TGTGCCAGCAGCTTGGCCGGGACAGACTCCTACGAGCAGTACTTC	CASSLAGTDSYEQYF
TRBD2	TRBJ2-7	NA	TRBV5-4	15	TGTGCCAGCAGCCCGGGACTAGCGCTAACCTACGAGCAGTACTTC	CASSPGLALTYEQYF
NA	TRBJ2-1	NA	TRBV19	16	TGTGCCAGTAATGAGGCAGGGGCAAGCTCCTACAATGAGCAGTTCTTC	CASNEAGASSYNEQFF
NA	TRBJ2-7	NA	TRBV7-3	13	TGTGCCAGCAGCCCAATAGGGGGTCGGGAGCAGTACTTC	CASSPIGGREQYF
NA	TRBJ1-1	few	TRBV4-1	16	TGCGCCAGCAGCCAAATTGGTTACCGGGCCACGACTGAAGCTTTCTTT	CASSQIGYRATTEAFF
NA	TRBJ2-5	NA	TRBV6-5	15	TGTGCCAGCAGTAAGGGGTTGGGGGAGGCAGAGACCCAGTACTTC	CASSKGLGEAETQYF
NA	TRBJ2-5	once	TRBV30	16	TGTGCCTGGAGTGTACCAAGCTTGGGGTACCAAGAGACCCAGTACTTC	CAWSVPSLGYQETQYF
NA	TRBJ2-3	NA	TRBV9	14	TGTGCCAGCAGCTCTCCAGGCAGCACAGATACGCAGTATTTT	CASSSPGSTDTQYF
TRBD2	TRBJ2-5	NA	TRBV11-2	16	TGTGCCAGCAGCTGGGGACTAGCGGGATTACAAGAGACCCAGTACTTC	CASSWGLAGLQETQYF
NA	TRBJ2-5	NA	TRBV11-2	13	TGTGCCAGCAGCTTGGAACAGGGTCAGGCCCAGTACTTC	CASSLEQGQAQYF
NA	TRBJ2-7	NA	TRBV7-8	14	TGTGCCAGCAGAAAACAGGGAAGGCCAGGCGAGCAGTACTTC	CASRKQGRPGEQYF
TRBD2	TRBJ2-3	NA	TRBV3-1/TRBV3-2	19	TGTGCCAGCAGCCGATTCCCGACTAGCGGGGGCGCAAGCACAGATACGCAGTATTTT	CASSRFPTSGGASTDTQYF
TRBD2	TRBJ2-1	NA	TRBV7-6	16	TGTGCCAGCAGCTTAGGCCTAGCGGGAGGACGGAATGAGCAGTTCTTC	CASSLGLAGGRNEQFF